The sequence of this T cell receptor beta chain was determined in a study of T cells in Graves' hyperthyroidism and ophthalmopathy. Study-level background: Blood was drawn when the patient was first diagnosed and still untreated.

Using RNA transcripts as the source, TCR beta CDR3 regions were amplified. The HTBI primer set served for first-round RT-PCR of the TCR CDR3. MiXCR, applied by TCRdb to the multiplex PCR reads, yields one record per CDR3 protein. The repertoire consists of 370,000 or so distinct CDR3 sequences, with about 13% occurring once and the leading ten covering around 21%. Participants, patients aged 18 to 65, had newly diagnosed hyperthyroidism with a duration under 2 months. Fresh peripheral blood, 7.5 to 10 ml, was the source of the PBMCs. CDR3 length: 15 amino acids. Trimming removed 5 bases from V and 1 base from J; junction bases left unmatched: 3. There are many counts of this clonotype.

The sample comprised blood. The TCR originated in a man aged 30 to 39 with Graves' hyperthyroidism that later progressed to Graves' ophthalmopathy. The chain has TRBV12-3 or TRBV12-4 and TRBJ2-3; TRBD2 matches at 10 bases. DNA for the CDR3: TGTGCCAGCAGTGGCGGGACTAGCGGCACAGATACGCAGTATTTT. It specifies CASSGGTSGTDTQYF.